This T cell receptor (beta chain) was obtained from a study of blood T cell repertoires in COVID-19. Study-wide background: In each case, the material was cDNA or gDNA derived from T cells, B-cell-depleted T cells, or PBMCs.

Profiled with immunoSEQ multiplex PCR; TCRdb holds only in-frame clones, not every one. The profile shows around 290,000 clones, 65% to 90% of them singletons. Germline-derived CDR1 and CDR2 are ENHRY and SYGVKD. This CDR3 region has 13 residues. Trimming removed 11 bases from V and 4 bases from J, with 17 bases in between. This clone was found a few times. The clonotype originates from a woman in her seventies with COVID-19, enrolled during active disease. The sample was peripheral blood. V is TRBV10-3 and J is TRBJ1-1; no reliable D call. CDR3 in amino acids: CASTRGQGTEAFF. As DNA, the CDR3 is TGTGCCTCCACTCGCGGGCAAGGCACTGAAGCTTTCTTT.